This TCR beta chain was captured in a study of regulatory T cells in long-lasting Graves disease (dated by TCRdb to the early 2020s). About the study as a whole: In the newly diagnosed Graves' disease group, patients had been taking antithyroid drugs for less than 3 months. Peripheral blood TCR sequencing and RNA sequencing compared persistent Graves' disease patients with newly diagnosed Graves' disease patients. The study took place in China and was registered as a clinical trial. TCR sequencing covered 13 persistent and 20 newly diagnosed Graves' disease patients, around 33 samples in total.

In the germline V gene (reference sequence), CDR1 corresponds to LNHDA and CDR2 to SQIVND. Cut back by 0 bases and 9 bases, the V and J ends lie 14 bases apart. The CDR3 runs 14 amino acids, cysteine and phenylalanine included. Of all the DNA, just the CDR3 is kept, 42 bases in frame from base 1. This sample's time point label indicates: newly diagnosed GD, antithyroid drugs for less than 3 months. For both TCR sequencing and RNA sequencing, RNA was extracted from PBMCs in TRIzol. The diagnosis of Graves' disease was made according to American Thyroid Association guidelines. Recruitment of patients was carried out at an endocrinology department in Xi'an, China. From each patient, around 9 milliliters of peripheral blood was collected into an EDTA anticoagulant tube. Ficoll Paque Plus density gradient separation was used to isolate PBMCs, and no further T cell sorting was performed. An Agilent 2100 Bioanalyzer and agarose gel were used to check RNA quality, and a NanoDrop 2000 was used to measure RNA concentration.

The library relied on multiplex PCR. The run used an Illumina HiSeq 4000. TCR beta libraries were built with iRepertoire HTBI primers and Arm-PCR amplification of CDR3 regions. Before sequencing, the PCR products underwent gel purification. The study's own analysis went as follows. Gene usage analysis of CDR3 amino acid clonotypes relied on the roughly 67 TRBV and 13 to 15 TRBJ segments identified across samples. COPE and FqMerger were used to merge filtered high-quality paired reads into contigs. BLAST was used to align contigs to IMGT TRBV, TRBD and TRBJ reference genes, with CDR3 defined following IMGT. Any clonotype with a frequency above 0.1% was classified as a highly expanded clone. Shannon entropy served as the measure of repertoire diversity, while the Gini coefficient captured V-J evenness. A clonotype was considered public if more than one individual shared it. Using fastp trimming at Q25 and MiXCR clonotype assembly, TCRdb reanalyzed the public sequencing data and kept in-frame beta chains. Merged by CDR3 protein, the rows form single entries marked with the most common genes and DNA. The V and J calls here are based on TCRdb, not the publication. The sample records 680,000 or so distinct CDR3 sequences, approximately 15% of which are singletons. The ten largest clones add up to around a sixth of the sample.

As for this clonotype: What this receptor recognizes is not known. No much larger clone is present one base from it, and per-base qualities are unavailable.

The paper as a whole reports these results and caveats: Patients with persistent disease shared more public clonotypes (around 2,700) than newly diagnosed patients did (about 970). Only peripheral blood was studied, because thyroid tissue, the primary lesion, was inaccessible. Sequencing and analysis were limited to the TCR beta chain. Persistent disease showed preferential use of TRBV28, TRBJ1-2 and TRBJ2-5, whereas newly diagnosed disease favored TRBV20-1 and TRBJ2-1. Lower TCR Shannon entropy and fewer highly expanded clones were observed in persistent Graves' disease patients than in newly diagnosed patients, which suggested clonal expansion. The authors noted that the small sample size was a limitation that may lower accuracy.

These data also featured in a second study, about T cells in Graves' hyperthyroidism and ophthalmopathy. As the second study states: Graves' hyperthyroidism was defined as stable when no progression to ophthalmopathy occurred over 18 months of follow-up. Hyperthyroidism patients were newly diagnosed, had a disease duration of under 2 months, and were aged 18 to 65 years. The study excluded patients with uncontrolled infections, other autoimmune diseases, pregnancy or lactation. Diagnoses were established on the basis of clinical symptoms, serum thyroxine and TRAb, thyroid ultrasound, and orbital computed tomography. For the first round of RT-PCR on the TCR CDR3, the HTBI primer set was used together with the Qiagen OneStep RT-PCR kit. Most expanded thyroid clonotypes (frequency above 0.001) were also detected in blood, suggesting blood repertoires may reflect thyroid immune responses. A 13 V-J signature model separated ophthalmopathy from stable hyperthyroidism, with roughly 88% sensitivity and about 81% specificity in cross-validation and 80%/75% in testing. In validation, the model predicted progression to ophthalmopathy a median of about 6 months before onset, with roughly 71% sensitivity and roughly 73% specificity. A discovery cohort of roughly 100 patients, approximately 45 with Graves' ophthalmopathy and about 58 with stable Graves' hyperthyroidism, was used to find distinguishing TCR V-J signatures. Prospective prediction of ophthalmopathy was tested in an independent validation cohort consisting of roughly 19 hyperthyroidism patients and approximately 16 patients who later progressed to ophthalmopathy. The 85 to 100 discovery patients were divided at random into training and test sets in a 7:3 ratio. The study also compared thyroid tissue and blood T-cell repertoires from a handful of Graves' hyperthyroidism patients. Once sampling was done, hyperthyroidism patients were given methimazole at a starting dose of 30 mg daily, whereas ophthalmopathy patients were given high-dose intravenous methylprednisolone. Libraries were constructed in a second round of multiplex PCR, after which size selection and purification were carried out. The libraries were sequenced on an Illumina HiSeq2000 using paired-end 100 bp reads. Raw data were processed with SOAPnuke, discarding reads with adapters, uncalled bases, mean Phred below 15, or no exact constant-primer or identifier match. High-quality paired reads were merged with COPE v1.2.5, and unique nucleotide sequences were defined as clonotypes. MiTCR v1.1 was used to align clonotypes to the IMGT TRBV, TRBD and TRBJ reference segments. Analysis was restricted to V-J combinations with a frequency above 0.0001, which covered 99% to 99.2% of repertoires. The TCS score was defined as the ratio of F50 (clonal expansion) to E x V (chaos), calculated using BLOSUM62-based TCRdist between CDR3 peptides within each V-J. Welch's t-statistics and random forest reduced just over 500 V-J features to 10 to 15, which were used in a naive Bayes classifier (R e1071). Sample size was not statistically predetermined, and investigators were not blinded to group allocation. The paper reports TCR Vbeta CDR3 sequencing of over 130 peripheral blood samples: 40 or so ophthalmopathy, roughly 80 hyperthyroidism and 17 progressor patients.

The source was peripheral blood mononuclear cells (PBMCs), collected at new diagnosis, from a patient treated with antithyroid drugs. The V and J genes are TRBV19 and TRBJ1-1; D gene: possibly TRBD1, on 5 matching bases. The sequence derives from a woman under 40 with Graves disease. Donor details come from another sample of the same person, matched by shared clones. The DNA reads TGTGCCAGTAGTATAGATAGGGGAACAGAGAAAGCTTTCTTT. Translated, this is CASSIDRGTEKAFF.